This TCR beta chain was identified in a study of blood T cell repertoires in COVID-19. Whole-study context: The samples span acute and convalescent COVID-19 from the United States, Italy and Spain. In each case, the material was cDNA or gDNA derived from T cells, B-cell-depleted T cells, or PBMCs.

In the original workflow: Amplified reference gene primers provided the basis for estimating nucleated cell counts. The protocol was immunoSEQ multiplex PCR, while the TCRdb copy is restricted to in-frame clones and leaves out a portion. V and J calls and clone size come straight from that table; D and trimming were deduced from the DNA. The data contain 250,000 or so clones, approximately 80% of them seen just once; the ten biggest clones take up about 1.9%. CDR3 size: 13 residues. Looked up from germline, CDR1 is SQVTM and CDR2 is ANQGSEA. V was trimmed by 7 bases and J by 4 bases, leaving 16 bases between them.

This TCR was recovered from a woman at least 80 years old with acute or convalescent COVID-19. The V and J genes are TRBV29-1 and TRBJ1-2; D gene ambiguous. Sequencing was performed on peripheral blood. CDR3 in amino acids: CSGSAGMGYGYTF. CDR3 DNA sequence: TGCAGCGGATCTGCGGGGATGGGCTATGGCTACACCTTC.